This TCR beta chain was retrieved from a study of T cell repertoires in cytomegalovirus infection. V lost 3 bases and J lost 5, with 7 bases in between. The germline CDR1 and CDR2 sequences are SGHTA and FQGNSA. The CDR3 sequence is 13 residues long. By share of the sample, this clonotype is medium-sized. One entry per CDR3 protein, called by TCRdb with MiXCR from the reads. This table holds approximately 130,000 distinct CDR3 sequences, roughly 9% found once. The sample comprised PBMCs. This TCR was sampled from a human donor in good health (CMV status not recorded). Some clones in this sample may be carry-over from other donors' samples. This chain uses TRBV7-2 with TRBJ1-4; D is uncertain. For the CDR3, the DNA is TGTGCCAGCAGCTTTCAGCTAAATGAAAAACTGTTTTTT. It yields the protein CASSFQLNEKLFF.